This passage covers 10 T cell receptor beta chains from one sample sequenced in a study of shared clonotypes between healthy human individuals. The data were produced by immunoSEQ multiplex PCR, yet TCRdb's version contains in-frame clones alone and is incomplete. The repertoire holds 2,500,000 or so clones, just over 90% seen once, with 0.13% to 0.15% in the top ten. Sequences were obtained from naive CD4+ T cells sorted from blood. Subset reported: CD45RA+ positively selected. The receptors were gathered from a man between 18 and 29 years old in good health.

There are a few counts of this clone. The rearrangement links TRBV5-1 to TRBJ1-1; TRBD1 matches 9 bases. Germline CDR1 is SGHRS and CDR2 is YFSETQ. V trimming: 7 bases; J trimming: 5 bases; junction bases outside the gene matches: 9. The CDR3 has 14 amino acids. The CDR3 spells CASADRGGSTEAFF. Written as DNA, the CDR3 is TGCGCCAGCGCGGACAGGGGCGGAAGTACTGAAGCTTTCTTT.

The CDR3 sequence: CASSLGDSQETQYF. The CDR3 coding sequence is TGTGCCAGCAGCTTAGGGGACAGCCAAGAGACCCAGTACTTC. V gene TRBV13 combines with J gene TRBJ2-5, with D possibly being TRBD1 (6 bases). This CDR3 is built from 14 residues. Germline CDR1 reads PRHDT; CDR2 reads FYEKMQ (reference sequence). V was trimmed by 0 bases and J by 1 base, leaving 6 bases between them.

The chain recombines TRBV5-4 with TRBJ2-5; D may be TRBD1 or TRBD2 (8 bases each). Germline V gives CDR1 SGHNT, CDR2 YYREEE (reference sequence). CDR3 length: 17 amino acids. Trimming cost V 6 bases and J 1 base, with 22 bases left between them. CDR3 sequence (DNA): TGTGCCAGCACCCCGGGGGGGGCAGGGGGCTTCCAAGAGACCCAGTACTTC. It yields the protein CASTPGGAGGFQETQYF.

The rearrangement links TRBV5-4 to TRBJ2-3; D not certain. CDR1 and CDR2 from the germline V gene are SGHNT and YYREEE (reference sequence). V was trimmed by 4 bases and J by 0 bases, leaving 15 bases between them. The CDR3 contains 16 residues. The CDR3 here is CASSLDPISSTDTQYF. The CDR3 nucleotides read TGTGCCAGCAGCCTAGACCCAATCTCTAGCACAGATACGCAGTATTTT.

The chain employs TRBV21-1 and TRBJ1-3. TRBV21-1 is flagged as a pseudogene. CDR3 size: 19 residues. The CDR3, as DNA: TGTGCCAGCAGCAGAGAAACGGGCGTGGACTGCAACTCTGGAAACACCATATATTTT. Residues: CASSRETGVDCNSGNTIYF.

The V call is TRBV5-1, the J call TRBJ2-3; D might be TRBD1 (5 bases). CDR3 length equals 16 residues. Trimming took 1 base from V and 0 from J, leaving 12 bases between them. CDR1 is SGHRS and CDR2 is YFSETQ in the germline V gene. The CDR3 is CASSLPQGTSTDTQYF. CDR3 DNA sequence: TGCGCCAGCAGCTTGCCCCAGGGAACAAGCACAGATACGCAGTATTTT.

J is TRBJ2-3 and V is TRBV4-2, with a tentative D call TRBD2 (5 bases). CDR1 and CDR2 (germline): LGHNA, YNFKEQ. This CDR3 spans 18 amino acids. Trimming took off 0 bases at V and 3 bases at J, with 19 bases between the two ends. The CDR3 region is CASSQEYVLASGTDTQYF. CDR3 in DNA: TGTGCCAGCAGCCAAGAGTACGTCCTAGCTTCAGGAACAGATACGCAGTATTTT.

The chain couples TRBV18 to TRBJ1-1; TRBD1 matches 7 bases. The germline V gene encodes CDR1 KGHSH and CDR2 LQKENI. V trimming: 3 bases; J trimming: 5 bases; junction bases outside the gene matches: 9. The CDR3 has 15 residues. CDR3 residues: CASSPFTGEGTEAFF. Written as DNA, the CDR3 is TGTGCCAGCTCACCCTTTACAGGGGAAGGAACTGAAGCTTTCTTT.

The gene calls are TRBV2 and TRBJ2-2; D gene ambiguous. Germline-derived CDR1 and CDR2 are SNHLY and FYNNEI. Trimming stripped 0 bases from V and 2 bases from J, with 7 bases between. The CDR3 spans 15 residues. This CDR3 reads CASSEAWKNTGELFF. The CDR3 DNA reads as TGTGCCAGCAGTGAAGCCTGGAAAAACACCGGGGAGCTGTTTTTT.

The chain uses TRBV30 and TRBJ2-7; no reliable D call. There are 16 residues in the CDR3. V gave up 0 bases and J gave up 2 bases, with 17 bases separating them. The germline CDR1 and CDR2 sequences are GTSNPN and SVGIG (reference sequence). CDR3 in amino acids: CAWSVRAPILAYEQYF. DNA of the CDR3: TGTGCCTGGAGTGTACGGGCCCCCATCCTGGCCTACGAGCAGTACTTC. The variable domain in full, completed from reference TRBV30 and TRBJ2-7, reads SQTIHQWPATLVQPVGSPLSLECTVEGTSNPNLYWYRQAAGRGLQLLFYSVGIGQISSEVPQNLSASRPQDRQFILSSKKLLLSDSGFYLCAWSVRAPILAYEQYFGPGTRLTVT.